Listed here are 26 T cell receptor beta chains from one sample, sequenced in a study of blood T cell repertoires in COVID-19. The assay was immunoSEQ multiplex PCR, and TCRdb's table has in-frame clones only and misses some. The table shows approximately 70,000 clones, with about 80% occurring only once. Specimen: peripheral blood. These receptors were collected from a woman aged 55-70 years with acute or convalescent COVID-19.

The chain recombines TRBV7-8 with TRBJ2-7; 7 bases agree with TRBD2. The CDR3 is 14 residues long. Germline CDR1 SGHVS, CDR2 FQNEAQ. V dropped 6 bases and J dropped 0; count of bases not matched to a gene: 5. The CDR3 DNA reads as TGTGCCAGCAGATTGGGGGGGAGCTCCTACGAGCAGTACTTC. It encodes CASRLGGSSYEQYF.

The rearrangement uses TRBV3-1 (or the pseudogene TRBV3-2) and TRBJ1-2; D gene uncertain. V lost 7 bases to trimming and J lost 6 bases, with 18 bases between them. The CDR3 is 14 residues long. Germline-derived CDR1 and CDR2 are LGHDT and YNNKEL (reference sequence). The CDR3 here is CASTDPGKRDGYTF. CDR3 DNA sequence: TGTGCCAGCACCGACCCCGGGAAGAGGGATGGCTACACCTTC.

The chain recombines TRBV9 with TRBJ1-1; no clear D gene. Between the trimmed V and J ends, which lost 0 bases and 2 bases, there was a span of 11 bases. The CDR3 has 15 residues. In germline, CDR1 is SGDLS, CDR2 YYNGEE. The DNA of the CDR3 is TGTGCCAGCAGCGTAGATTCGGGGTCAAACACTGAAGCTTTCTTT. Translation: CASSVDSGSNTEAFF.

The chain joins TRBV7-2 to TRBJ2-2, with no clear D. The germline V gene has CDR1 SGHTA and CDR2 FQGNSA. The CDR3 runs to 14 residues. V was cut by 1 base and J by 5 bases, with 8 bases left in between. The CDR3 bases are TGTGCCAGCAGCTTAGGAACACGTACCGGGGAGCTGTTTTTT. Translated: CASSLGTRTGELFF.

The V gene is TRBV10-3, the J gene TRBJ1-5; the D is unclear. The CDR3 loop spans 13 amino acids. The ends were cut back, 8 bases at V and 2 bases at J, with 10 bases in the middle. Germline assignment: CDR1 ENHRY and CDR2 SYGVKD. The CDR3 is CAIGPGGNQPQHF. In nucleotides, the CDR3 is TGTGCCATCGGGCCGGGAGGCAATCAGCCCCAGCATTTT.

The chain links TRBV10-3 to TRBJ1-5; weak D call: TRBD1 (5 bases). V was shortened by 0 bases and J by 0 bases, with 9 bases between the two germline ends. The CDR3 runs to 16 residues. Germline V gene data show CDR1 as ENHRY and CDR2 as SYGVKD. The CDR3 DNA sequence: TGTGCCATCAGTGAGTCGTTAGGGGATAGCAATCAGCCCCAGCATTTT. This codes for CAISESLGDSNQPQHF.

The genes are TRBV5-6 and TRBJ2-1; 9 bases map to TRBD2. This CDR3 has 18 residues. Trimming took 1 base from V and 4 from J; bases not matched to a gene: 12. The germline V gene has CDR1 SGHDT and CDR2 YYEEEE. The CDR3 nucleotides read TGTGCCAGCAGCTTGCTAGGGGGTGCTAGCGGGGTTTACAATGAGCAGTTCTTC. Translating gives CASSLLGGASGVYNEQFF.

V is TRBV9 and J is TRBJ2-7; 9 bases fit TRBD2. The CDR3 runs 14 residues. After removal of 0 bases from V and 6 bases from J, the junction contained 4 bases not matched to a gene. CDR1 SGDLS and CDR2 YYNGEE come from the germline V gene. The CDR3 loop is CASSVGGGAAEQYF. The CDR3 DNA reads as TGTGCCAGCAGCGTAGGCGGGGGGGCCGCCGAGCAGTACTTC.

This chain links TRBV2 with TRBJ1-2; D may be TRBD1 (6 bases). V dropped 6 bases and J dropped 4 bases, with 18 bases sitting between them. Germline V gene lookup returns CDR1 SNHLY and CDR2 FYNNEI. The CDR3 contains 15 residues. The DNA of the CDR3 is TGTGCCAGCAGGACGGACCAGGGGTACGGCTATGGCTACACCTTC. It translates to CASRTDQGYGYGYTF.

This rearrangement joins TRBV11-2 to TRBJ1-1; unclear D gene. Trimming removed 2 bases from V and 6 bases from J, with 13 bases in between. The CDR3 loop spans 14 amino acids. Germline CDR1 is SGHAT and CDR2 is FQNNGV. CDR3 protein: CASSLQVSLSEAFF. The CDR3 DNA reads as TGTGCCAGCAGCTTACAGGTATCACTCTCTGAAGCTTTCTTT.

The J gene is TRBJ2-3, the V gene TRBV6-5; TRBD1 is a possible D gene (5 bases). The CDR3 totals 13 residues. V gave up 6 bases and J gave up 0 bases, with 7 bases separating them. Per the germline V gene, CDR1 is MNHEY and CDR2 is SVGAGI. The CDR3 loop is CASRRTSTDTQYF. Written as DNA, the CDR3 is TGTGCCAGCAGGCGGACAAGCACAGATACGCAGTATTTT.

The V and J genes are TRBV5-5 and TRBJ1-1; 9 nucleotides line up with TRBD1. The V gene's germline CDR1 is SGHKS and CDR2 YYEKEE (reference sequence). The CDR3 is 15 amino acids. Germline trimming cut 3 bases from V and 4 bases from J; bases unmatched to any gene: 7. In DNA, the CDR3 is TGTGCCAGCAGCTCTAACAGGGGGCGAGCCACTGAAGCTTTCTTT. Its translation: CASSSNRGRATEAFF.

The rearrangement uses TRBV5-6 and TRBJ2-7; 9 nucleotides line up with TRBD1. V shed 6 bases and J 4 bases; nucleotides not matched to a gene: 2. The CDR3 consists of 12 residues. Germline-derived CDR1 and CDR2 are SGHDT and YYEEEE. This chain's CDR3 is CASMTGGYEQYF. Here the CDR3 DNA reads TGTGCCAGCATGACAGGGGGGTACGAGCAGTACTTC.

CDR3 DNA: TGTGCCAGCACCCCCTATGGTGGTGGCTACACCTTC. Residues: CASTPYGGGYTF. J is TRBJ1-2 and V is TRBV6-5; D remains ambiguous. CDR1 MNHEY and CDR2 SVGAGI come from the germline V gene. This CDR3 region has 12 residues. Trimming removed 7 bases at V and 7 bases at J, with 13 bases between.

This chain uses TRBV19 with TRBJ2-1; 7 bases line up with TRBD1. Per germline, CDR1 LNHDA and CDR2 SQIVND (reference sequence). V was pared by 6 bases and J by 8 bases, with 10 bases of the junction left unmatched. The CDR3 has 14 amino acids. As DNA, the CDR3 is TGTGCCAGTAGAGGACCCGAACAGGGGCATGAGCAGTTCTTC. It specifies CASRGPEQGHEQFF. Full variable domain (remainder filled in from reference TRBV19 and TRBJ2-1): DGGITQSPKYLFRKEGQNVTLSCEQNLNHDAMYWYRQDPGQGLRLIYYSQIVNDFQKGDIAEGYSVSREKKESFPLTVTSAQKNPTAFYLCASRGPEQGHEQFFGPGTRLTVL.

This clone was seen a handful of times. Other DNA sequences in this specimen translate into the identical CDR3. The V gene is TRBV5-1, the J gene TRBJ2-7; 7 bases agree with TRBD1. Germline loops: CDR1 SGHRS, CDR2 YFSETQ. The CDR3 covers 14 residues. With 0 bases clipped from V and 3 bases from J, the junction kept 3 bases outside the gene matches. CDR3 region: CASSLAQGVYEQYF. The CDR3 DNA sequence: TGCGCCAGCAGCTTGGCCCAGGGGGTCTACGAGCAGTACTTC. The complete variable domain, with remaining parts taken from reference TRBV5-1 and TRBJ2-7, reads KAGVTQTPRYLIKTRGQQVTLSCSPISGHRSVSWYQQTPGQGLQFLFEYFSETQRNKGNFPGRFSGRQFSNSRSEMNVSTLELGDSALYLCASSLAQGVYEQYFGPGTRLTVT.

The CDR3 DNA reads as TGTGCCAGCACCCGAACGAGGGGGTTAGGTGGCTACACCTTC. It is translated as CASTRTRGLGGYTF. The chain combines TRBV27 with TRBJ1-2, with D possibly matching TRBD1 (6 bases). Germline CDR1 is MNHEY and CDR2 is SMNVEV (reference sequence). The CDR3 covers 14 residues. V gave up 7 bases and J gave up 7 bases, with 19 bases separating them.

The chain uses TRBV6-5 and TRBJ1-2, with 8 nucleotides matching TRBD1. The J segment lost 8 bases and the V segment lost 7 bases, leaving 6 bases of the junction unmatched. CDR1 and CDR2 from the germline V gene are MNHEY and SVGAGI. The CDR3 covers 12 residues. The CDR3 sequence: CASTTGGGGYTF. As DNA, the CDR3 is TGTGCCAGCACCACAGGGGGTGGGGGCTACACCTTC.

The chain joins TRBV19 to TRBJ2-2; 7 bases map to TRBD1. The CDR3 has 16 amino acids. V trimming: 5 bases; J trimming: 4 bases; junction bases outside the gene matches: 10. Germline-derived CDR1 and CDR2 are LNHDA and SQIVND (reference sequence). The DNA of the CDR3 is TGTGCCAGTAGTCGGACGACAGGGCGTTCCACCGGGGAGCTGTTTTTT. It codes for CASSRTTGRSTGELFF.

The chain joins TRBV19 to TRBJ1-4, with 7 bases identical to TRBD1. Germline values: CDR1 LNHDA, CDR2 SQIVND (reference sequence). The CDR3 loop spans 13 amino acids. V was pared by 9 bases and J by 8 bases, with 9 bases of the junction left unmatched. CDR3 region: CASRNDRVEKLFF. CDR3 coding DNA: TGTGCCAGCCGGAACGACAGGGTCGAAAAACTGTTTTTT.

The chain employs TRBV12-3 or TRBV12-4 and TRBJ1-1, with TRBD1 matching 8 bases. With V trimmed by 3 bases and J by 12 bases, 6 bases remained unmatched. This CDR3 is built from 12 residues. CDR3 nucleotides: TGTGCCAGCAGTTTTAACAGGGGGAAGACTTTCTTT. Translated, it gives CASSFNRGKTFF.

The chain links TRBV3-1 (or the pseudogene TRBV3-2) to TRBJ2-2; TRBD2 matches at 9 bases. V lost 1 base to trimming and J lost 5 bases; unmatched junction nucleotides: 5. This CDR3 is built from 16 residues. CDR1 and CDR2 (germline): LGHDT, YNNKEL (reference sequence). CDR3 sequence reads: CASSQGLAGRTGELFF. The CDR3 DNA is TGTGCCAGCAGCCAAGGGCTAGCGGGGCGAACCGGGGAGCTGTTTTTT.

The CDR3 bases are TGTGCCAGCAGCCCTGGGACAGGTAATTCACCCCTCCACTTT. This codes for CASSPGTGNSPLHF. The rearrangement uses TRBV3-1 (or the pseudogene TRBV3-2) and TRBJ1-6; 8 nucleotides match TRBD1. The V and J ends lost 4 bases and 6 bases, in that order; junction bases with no gene match: 2. Germline V gives CDR1 LGHDT, CDR2 YNNKEL (reference sequence). There are 14 residues in the CDR3.

CDR3 in DNA: TGTGCCAGTAGTATAGAGGTCCTGGGGAGGACTGAAGCTTTCTTT. It specifies CASSIEVLGRTEAFF. The chain uses TRBV19 and TRBJ1-1; no clear D. CDR3 size: 15 residues. Germline V gene data show CDR1 as LNHDA and CDR2 as SQIVND (reference sequence). The germline V and J ends were trimmed by 0 bases and 5 bases, with 13 bases remaining between them.

The chain is built from TRBV11-2 and TRBJ2-1; D possibly corresponds to TRBD2 (5 bases). CDR1 SGHAT and CDR2 FQNNGV come from the germline V gene. The CDR3 has 13 amino acids. V was clipped by 4 bases and J by 5 bases, with 9 bases between them. Here the CDR3 reads CASSSWRDNEQFF. CDR3 in DNA: TGTGCCAGCAGCTCGTGGCGGGACAATGAGCAGTTCTTC.

The chain carries TRBV20-1 and TRBJ1-3, with 9 bases aligning to TRBD1. The CDR3 is 19 amino acids. J was trimmed by 4 bases and V by 3 bases; bases with no gene match: 19. Germline V gene data show CDR1 as DFQATT and CDR2 as SNEGSKA (reference sequence). The CDR3 DNA sequence: TGCAGTGCTAGTGGGAATCCAATTGACAGGGGGATGTTCGGAAACACCATATATTTT. It encodes CSASGNPIDRGMFGNTIYF.